This T cell receptor (beta chain) was sequenced during a study of siplizumab effects on memory and regulatory T cells. Germline V CDR1 and CDR2: PRHDT, FYEKMQ (reference sequence). This CDR3 is 15 amino acids long. Trimming at V came to 5 bases and at J to 0 bases, leaving 4 bases not matched to a gene. This clone appeared a single time. Antigen: not known. Study-wide results and caveats: Significantly reduced by siplizumab was the cumulative frequency of alloreactive sequences, namely those traceable to unstimulated CD4+ memory cells.

The repertoire was sequenced with immunoSEQ multiplex PCR; TCRdb's copy has only in-frame clones and lacks some. The sample includes tens of thousands of clones, approximately 95% of them seen just once. The chain links TRBV13 to TRBJ2-3; TRBD1 matches 8 bases. This clonotype was sampled from a human donor in good health. The source material was CD8+ T cells sorted from blood. The CDR3 protein is CASSIRTGSTDTQYF. Here the CDR3 DNA reads TGTGCCAGCAGCATCAGGACAGGGAGCACAGATACGCAGTATTTT. The entire variable domain, with the rest obtained from reference TRBV13 and TRBJ2-3, is as follows: AAGVIQSPRHLIKEKRETATLKCYPIPRHDTVYWYQQGPGQDPQFLISFYEKMQSDKGSIPDRFSAQQFSDYHSELNMSSLELGDSALYFCASSIRTGSTDTQYFGPGTRLTVL.